This paragraph covers one TCR beta chain sequence. This record belongs to a study of blood T cells in healthy people across ages. Study details: About one barcoded beta molecule was captured per two T cells (by template switching).

Germline CDR1 and CDR2: MNHEY and SVGAGI. The CDR3 is 16 residues long. Every sample yielded at least 6.5 million isolated PBMCs. Together with a sample-barcoded 5' primer, a J-beta primer mix was included in a second PCR lasting roughly 6 to 12 cycles. A template-switch adaptor with 12 random nucleotides tagged each cDNA molecule. Via MiXCR, TCRdb re-called the 5' RACE reads, giving one row per CDR3 protein. The sample carries 1.5 million to 2 million distinct CDR3 sequences, less than 50% recorded once. This chain connects TRBV6-5 to TRBJ2-4; D ambiguous. The assigned J gene may be wrong: the sequence end matches TRBJ2-5 better. This sequence was found in a woman between 35 and 50 years old in good health. The sequenced sample consisted of blood. The CDR3 loop reads CASSWSGQTVQETQYF. CDR3 bases: TGTGCCAGCAGTTGGTCTGGGCAGACGGTACAAGAGACCCAGTACTTC.